This paragraph reports one T cell receptor beta chain. No antigen is known for it. This entry belongs to a study of OX40 agonist ivuxolimab in advanced cancers. The wider study: Patients were treated with intravenous ivuxolimab, dosed at 0.01 to 10 mg/kg and infused every 2 weeks. Melanoma, hepatocellular carcinoma, head and neck or renal cell cancer occurred in dose-escalation patients.

General observations from the study: In CD8+ T cells, expanded clones were on average more numerous than in CD4+. Among the lowest levels of clonal expansion were found in partial responders at 0.1-3.0 mg/kg.

TCRdb keeps only in-frame clones here, not all; method: immunoSEQ multiplex PCR. In the table there are tens of thousands of clones, 88% of which are singletons. From germline, CDR1 is KGHSH and CDR2 LQKENI. CDR3 size: 15 residues. Trimming left V 6 bases short and J 0 bases short, with 9 bases between. This chain links TRBV18 with TRBJ2-6; unclear D gene. Sequencing was performed on CD4+ or CD8+ T cells sorted from blood, taken in a trial of the OX40 agonist ivuxolimab. The clonotype was recovered from an adult with an advanced solid tumor such as melanoma, head and neck, liver or kidney cancer. CDR3 sequence reads: CASSLTISGANVLTF. The CDR3 DNA reads as TGTGCCAGCTCCCTTACGATCTCTGGGGCCAACGTCCTGACTTTC. The full variable domain, completed using reference TRBV18 and TRBJ2-6, is NAGVMQNPRHLVRRRGQEARLRCSPMKGHSHVYWYRQLPEEGLKFMVYLQKENIIDESGMPKERFSAEFPKEGPSILRIQQVVRGDSAAYFCASSLTISGANVLTFGAGSRLTVL.